The rows below give T cell receptor beta chains drawn from one sample of a study of blood T cell repertoires in COVID-19. Profiling relied on immunoSEQ multiplex PCR, and the TCRdb table lists in-frame clones only, not all of them. The sample lists 180,000 or so clones; 86% were seen once. Sequenced input: peripheral blood. These receptors were obtained from an older woman with COVID-19, enrolled during active disease. The CDR3 runs from the conserved cysteine through the conserved F or W. Each record gives: J gene, clone size, D gene, V gene, CDR3 protein, CDR3 DNA. D genes are given only for firm matches. The size of a clone is reported for some rows only, either as once, few or many, or as a class for expanded clones.

j_call: TRBJ2-7
clone_size: .
d_call: .
v_call: TRBV30
cdr3_aa: CAWSVATYEQYF
cdr3_nt: TGTGCCTGGAGTGTAGCCACCTACGAGCAGTACTTC

j_call: TRBJ1-3
clone_size: .
d_call: .
v_call: TRBV9
cdr3_aa: CASSAGGAGNTIYF
cdr3_nt: TGTGCCAGCAGCGCCGGGGGGGCTGGAAACACCATATATTTT

j_call: TRBJ1-3
clone_size: .
d_call: TRBD1
v_call: TRBV12-3/TRBV12-4
cdr3_aa: CASSYGTDLYF
cdr3_nt: TGTGCCAGCAGTTACGGGACAGACTTATATTTT

j_call: TRBJ1-4
clone_size: once
d_call: TRBD1
v_call: TRBV7-9
cdr3_aa: CASSLTGTGATNEKLFF
cdr3_nt: TGTGCCAGCAGCTTAACGGGGACAGGGGCAACTAATGAAAAACTGTTTTTT

j_call: TRBJ2-3
clone_size: .
d_call: .
v_call: TRBV11-3
cdr3_aa: CASSPNQGDTQYF
cdr3_nt: TGTGCCAGCAGCCCCAACCAGGGGGATACGCAGTATTTT

j_call: TRBJ2-7
clone_size: .
d_call: .
v_call: TRBV28
cdr3_aa: CASSFGSGSYEQYF
cdr3_nt: TGTGCCAGCAGTTTTGGTTCGGGTTCCTACGAGCAGTACTTC

j_call: TRBJ2-7
clone_size: .
d_call: TRBD2
v_call: TRBV5-4
cdr3_aa: CASSFLAGESYEQYF
cdr3_nt: TGTGCCAGCAGCTTCTTAGCGGGAGAGAGCTACGAGCAGTACTTC

j_call: TRBJ2-7
clone_size: few
d_call: .
v_call: TRBV18
cdr3_aa: CASSPVDRGYEQYF
cdr3_nt: TGTGCCAGCTCCCCTGTGGATAGGGGCTACGAGCAGTACTTC

j_call: TRBJ1-6
clone_size: .
d_call: .
v_call: TRBV7-3
cdr3_aa: CASSFGQSNSPLHF
cdr3_nt: TGTGCCAGCAGCTTCGGACAGAGTAATTCACCCCTCCACTTT

j_call: TRBJ1-1
clone_size: .
d_call: .
v_call: TRBV6-5
cdr3_aa: CASSYLYPGGTEAFF
cdr3_nt: TGTGCCAGCAGTTACCTCTACCCGGGTGGGACTGAAGCTTTCTTT

j_call: TRBJ1-2
clone_size: .
d_call: .
v_call: TRBV7-9
cdr3_aa: CASSLDGSQNYGYTF
cdr3_nt: TGTGCCAGCAGCTTAGATGGCTCACAGAACTATGGCTACACCTTC

j_call: TRBJ2-2
clone_size: .
d_call: TRBD2
v_call: TRBV9
cdr3_aa: CASSVAGGPSSGELFF
cdr3_nt: TGTGCCAGCAGCGTAGCGGGAGGGCCGAGTTCCGGGGAGCTGTTTTTT

j_call: TRBJ2-1
clone_size: .
d_call: TRBD2
v_call: TRBV5-1
cdr3_aa: CASSPGLADAYNEQFF
cdr3_nt: TGCGCCAGCAGCCCGGGACTAGCGGATGCGTACAATGAGCAGTTCTTC

j_call: TRBJ2-1
clone_size: .
d_call: TRBD2
v_call: TRBV7-3
cdr3_aa: CASSGGSGYNEQFF
cdr3_nt: TGTGCCAGCAGCGGCGGGAGCGGATACAATGAGCAGTTCTTC

j_call: TRBJ2-1
clone_size: .
d_call: .
v_call: TRBV5-1
cdr3_aa: CASSLFSRSPQAKFF
cdr3_nt: TGCGCCAGCAGCTTGTTTTCCCGATCCCCACAGGCGAAGTTCTTC

j_call: TRBJ1-1
clone_size: .
d_call: .
v_call: TRBV19
cdr3_aa: CASIIRGGTEAFF
cdr3_nt: TGTGCCAGTATCATAAGGGGGGGGACTGAAGCTTTCTTT

j_call: TRBJ2-3
clone_size: .
d_call: .
v_call: TRBV5-1
cdr3_aa: CASSLEAEGTDTQYF
cdr3_nt: TGCGCCAGCAGCTTGGAAGCGGAGGGGACAGATACGCAGTATTTT

j_call: TRBJ1-2
clone_size: many
d_call: TRBD1
v_call: TRBV30
cdr3_aa: CAYKGQGDGYTF
cdr3_nt: TGTGCTTACAAGGGACAGGGGGATGGCTACACCTTC

j_call: TRBJ1-3
clone_size: .
d_call: .
v_call: TRBV6-5
cdr3_aa: CASSYVAPDSGNTIYF
cdr3_nt: TGTGCCAGCAGTTACGTCGCCCCAGACTCTGGAAACACCATATATTTT

j_call: TRBJ2-5
clone_size: .
d_call: .
v_call: TRBV18
cdr3_aa: CASSPIGGQETQYF
cdr3_nt: TGTGCCAGCTCACCGATAGGCGGCCAAGAGACCCAGTACTTC

j_call: TRBJ1-5
clone_size: .
d_call: TRBD1
v_call: TRBV19
cdr3_aa: CASTSSRGFSNQPQHF
cdr3_nt: TGTGCCAGTACCAGCTCCAGGGGGTTTTCCAATCAGCCCCAGCATTTT

j_call: TRBJ2-3
clone_size: .
d_call: .
v_call: TRBV4-3
cdr3_aa: CASSQGAADTDTQYF
cdr3_nt: TGCGCCAGCAGCCAAGGGGCAGCGGACACAGATACGCAGTATTTT

j_call: TRBJ1-4
clone_size: .
d_call: TRBD1
v_call: TRBV3-1/TRBV3-2
cdr3_aa: CASSQVDRGKLFF
cdr3_nt: TGTGCCAGCAGCCAGGTAGACAGGGGGAAACTGTTTTTT

j_call: TRBJ1-2
clone_size: .
d_call: .
v_call: TRBV5-1
cdr3_aa: CASSFGSGRGQGYTF
cdr3_nt: TGCGCCAGCAGCTTCGGGTCTGGCAGGGGCCAAGGCTACACCTTC